This TCR beta chain was retrieved from a study of blood T cell repertoires in COVID-19. The wider study: The study drew acute and convalescent COVID-19 samples from the United States, Italy and Spain. The analysed material was cDNA or gDNA that came from T cells, B-cell-depleted T cells, or PBMCs.

Trimming left V 3 bases short and J 0 bases short, with 7 bases between. This CDR3 has 14 residues. CDR1 and CDR2 (germline): SGHVS, FNYEAQ. Per the original data handling: Counts of nucleated cells, estimated from reference gene primer amplification, were obtained. Measured with immunoSEQ multiplex PCR; TCRdb has only the in-frame clones, and not every one. From that table come the V and J calls and clone size; the DNA was used to work out D and trimming. In the table there are 160,000 or so clones, around 90% of which are singletons. V gene TRBV7-6 combines with J gene TRBJ2-3; D is possibly TRBD2 (5 bases). Input material: peripheral blood. This sequence originates from a man aged 55 to 70 with acute or convalescent COVID-19. The DNA of the CDR3 is TGTGCCAGCAGCTTCGGCGGGAGCACAGATACGCAGTATTTT. Protein: CASSFGGSTDTQYF.